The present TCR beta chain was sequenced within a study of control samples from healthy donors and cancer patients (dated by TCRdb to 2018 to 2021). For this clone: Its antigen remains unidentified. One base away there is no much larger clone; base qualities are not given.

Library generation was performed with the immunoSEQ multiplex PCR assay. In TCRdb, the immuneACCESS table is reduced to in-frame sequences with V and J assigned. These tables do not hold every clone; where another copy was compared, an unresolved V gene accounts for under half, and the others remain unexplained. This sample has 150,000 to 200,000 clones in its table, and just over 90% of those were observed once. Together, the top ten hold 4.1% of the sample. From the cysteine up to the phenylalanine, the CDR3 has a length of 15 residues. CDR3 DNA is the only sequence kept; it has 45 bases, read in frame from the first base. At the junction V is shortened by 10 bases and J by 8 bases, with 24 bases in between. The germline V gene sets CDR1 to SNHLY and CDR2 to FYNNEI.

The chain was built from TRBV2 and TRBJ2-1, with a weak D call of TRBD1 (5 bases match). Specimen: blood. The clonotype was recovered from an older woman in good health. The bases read TGTGCCACCTCGAAAAGTCTTCAGGGTCTCGATGAGCAGTTCTTC. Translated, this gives CATSKSLQGLDEQFF.